Only one count was recorded for the clone carrying this TCR beta chain. The antigen remains undetermined. These data originate in a study of CD8 T cells in ankylosing spondylitis. The CDR3 contains 12 residues. Germline V gene lookup returns CDR1 DFQATT and CDR2 SNEGSKA (reference sequence). Trimming took 7 bases from V and 14 from J, leaving 21 bases between them. Study-level results: A subset of motif variants has previously been described in the synovial fluid and blood of reactive arthritis. Ankylosing spondylitis blood seemed to carry a telltale TCR beta motif made of about 8 highly homologous variants. Disease-associated clones were CD8+ and fairly uncommon in peripheral blood. Reportedly, disease-linked clones are significantly enriched in ankylosing spondylitis patients' matched synovial fluid.

TCRdb processed the 5' RACE reads anew with MiXCR; each CDR3 protein has one entry. The sample yields more than 650,000 distinct CDR3 sequences, about an eighth seen once. Sequenced sample: blood, either unsorted or a sorted T cell fraction (not recorded which). The chain employs TRBV20-1 and TRBJ2-4; possible D gene TRBD2, 6 bases. The source is a male donor with ankylosing spondylitis. In nucleotides, the CDR3 is TGCAGTGTCAGGCGTTCAAAAGGGGAGGAGTACTTC. It encodes CSVRRSKGEEYF.